The source of this T cell receptor beta chain is a study of T-cell reconstitution after alpha-beta-depleted transplantation in children. Study-wide points: From surviving recipient T cells and thymic progenitors came the high day-60 TCRbeta diversity observed in some patients. The main origin of T-cell counts and diversity one year after transplant was newly produced T cells. It was reported that alpha-beta T cells came from several hundred expanded graft clones (about two months after transplant).

Deletions cut 1 base from V and 2 bases from J, with 11 bases between. CDR1 SQVTM and CDR2 ANQGSEA come from the germline V gene. The CDR3 runs 14 residues. A remark on this clonotype: The antigen is unknown.

The library targeted TCRbeta and was prepared with unique molecular identifiers. TCRdb analysed the PCR reads with MiXCR anew, one entry per CDR3 protein. The sample holds 450,000 to 700,000 distinct CDR3 sequences; roughly a quarter are singletons and the top ten take 36%. V gene TRBV29-1 combines with J gene TRBJ2-5; no reliable D call. This specimen was PBMCs, taken before TCRalphabeta/CD19-depleted stem cell transplant. This sequence originates from a boy younger than two with Wiskott-Aldrich syndrome, due to receive a stem cell transplant. The CDR3 sequence is CSVEVRVKQETQYF. The CDR3 DNA follows: TGCAGCGTTGAAGTAAGAGTTAAACAAGAGACCCAGTACTTC.